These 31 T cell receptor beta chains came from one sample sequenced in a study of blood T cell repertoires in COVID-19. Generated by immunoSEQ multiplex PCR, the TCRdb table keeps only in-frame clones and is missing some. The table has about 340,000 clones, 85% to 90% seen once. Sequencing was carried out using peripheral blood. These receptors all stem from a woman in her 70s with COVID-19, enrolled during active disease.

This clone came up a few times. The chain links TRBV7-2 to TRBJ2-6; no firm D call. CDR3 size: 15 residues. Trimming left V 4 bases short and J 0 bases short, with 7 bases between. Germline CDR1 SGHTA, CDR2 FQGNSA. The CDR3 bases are TGTGCCAGCAGCTCCTCACTCTCTGGGGCCAACGTCCTGACTTTC. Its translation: CASSSSLSGANVLTF.

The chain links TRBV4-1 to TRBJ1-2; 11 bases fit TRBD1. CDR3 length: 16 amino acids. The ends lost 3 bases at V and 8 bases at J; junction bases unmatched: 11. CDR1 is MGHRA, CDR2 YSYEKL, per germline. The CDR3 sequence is CASSQGIGTGGGGYTF. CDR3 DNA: TGCGCCAGCAGCCAGGGGATCGGGACAGGGGGAGGAGGCTACACCTTC.

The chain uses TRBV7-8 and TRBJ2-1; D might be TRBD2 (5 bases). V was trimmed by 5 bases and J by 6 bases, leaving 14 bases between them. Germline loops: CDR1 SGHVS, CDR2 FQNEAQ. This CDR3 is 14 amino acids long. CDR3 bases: TGTGCCAGCAGCCCGGCCCGAACTAGCAATGAGCAGTTCTTC. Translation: CASSPARTSNEQFF.

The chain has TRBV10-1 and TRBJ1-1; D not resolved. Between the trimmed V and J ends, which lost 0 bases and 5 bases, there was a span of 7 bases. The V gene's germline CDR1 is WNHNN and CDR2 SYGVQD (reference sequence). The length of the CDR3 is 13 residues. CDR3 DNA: TGCGCCAGCAGTGAGTCTCCGGGGACTGAAGCTTTCTTT. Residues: CASSESPGTEAFF.

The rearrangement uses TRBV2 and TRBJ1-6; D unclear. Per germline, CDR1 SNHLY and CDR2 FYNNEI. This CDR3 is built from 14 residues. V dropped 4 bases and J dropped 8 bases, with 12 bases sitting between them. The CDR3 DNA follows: TGTGCCAGCAGTGGGGGAGGGAGGGATTCACCCCTCCACTTT. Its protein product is CASSGGGRDSPLHF.

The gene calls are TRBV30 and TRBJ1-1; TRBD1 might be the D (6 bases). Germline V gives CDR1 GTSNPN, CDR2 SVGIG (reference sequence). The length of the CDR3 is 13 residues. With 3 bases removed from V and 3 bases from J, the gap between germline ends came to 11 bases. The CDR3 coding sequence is TGTGCCTGGAGCCACAGGGAACACACTGAAGCTTTCTTT. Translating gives CAWSHREHTEAFF.

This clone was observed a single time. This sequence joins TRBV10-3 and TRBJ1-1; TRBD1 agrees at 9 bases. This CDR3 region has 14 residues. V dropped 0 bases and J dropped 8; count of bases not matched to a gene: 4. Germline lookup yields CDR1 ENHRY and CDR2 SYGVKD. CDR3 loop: CAISESLGTGEAFF. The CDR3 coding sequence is TGTGCCATCAGTGAGTCGTTAGGGACAGGGGAAGCTTTCTTT.

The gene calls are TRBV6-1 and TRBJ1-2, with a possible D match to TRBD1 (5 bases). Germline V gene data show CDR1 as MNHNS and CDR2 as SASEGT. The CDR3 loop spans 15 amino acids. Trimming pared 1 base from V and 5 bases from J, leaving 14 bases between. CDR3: CASSEGAGGYYGYTF. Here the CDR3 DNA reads TGTGCCAGCAGTGAAGGTGCGGGGGGATATTATGGCTACACCTTC.

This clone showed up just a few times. CDR3 DNA: TGTGCCAGCAGTGAAGCCGGCGGGGGGGCTAGAGATACGCAGTATTTT. Its translation is CASSEAGGGARDTQYF. The rearrangement links TRBV6-1 to TRBJ2-3, with 9 bases fitting TRBD2. CDR3 length: 16 residues. Unmatched junction bases numbered 6, after V lost 0 bases and J lost 5 bases. CDR1 and CDR2 from the germline V gene are MNHNS and SASEGT.

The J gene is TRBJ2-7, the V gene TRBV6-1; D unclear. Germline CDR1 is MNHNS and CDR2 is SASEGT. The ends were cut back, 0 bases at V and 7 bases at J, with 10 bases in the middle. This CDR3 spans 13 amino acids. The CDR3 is CASSEARVSEQYF. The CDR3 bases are TGTGCCAGCAGTGAAGCGCGAGTCTCAGAGCAGTACTTC.

Here the CDR3 DNA reads TGCGCCAGCAGTGAGTGGACAGCTCGGGGCTACGAGCAGTACTTC. The encoded protein is CASSEWTARGYEQYF. The chain carries TRBV10-1 and TRBJ2-7, with TRBD1 as a possible D gene (6 bases). Germline lookup yields CDR1 WNHNN and CDR2 SYGVQD (reference sequence). The CDR3 loop spans 15 amino acids. V was clipped by 1 base and J by 3 bases, with 13 bases between them.

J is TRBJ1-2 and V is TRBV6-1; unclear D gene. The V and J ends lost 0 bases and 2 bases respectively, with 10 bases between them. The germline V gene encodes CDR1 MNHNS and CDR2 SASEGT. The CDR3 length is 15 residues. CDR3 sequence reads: CASSEAAGTNYGYTF. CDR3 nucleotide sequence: TGTGCCAGCAGTGAAGCGGCAGGAACCAACTATGGCTACACCTTC.

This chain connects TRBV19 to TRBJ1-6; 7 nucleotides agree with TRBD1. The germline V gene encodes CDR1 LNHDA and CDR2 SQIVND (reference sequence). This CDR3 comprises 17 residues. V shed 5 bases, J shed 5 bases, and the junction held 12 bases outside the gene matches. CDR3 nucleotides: TGTGCCAGTAGTTTCGGGACAGCGCTATCGGATAATTCACCCCTCCACTTT. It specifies CASSFGTALSDNSPLHF.

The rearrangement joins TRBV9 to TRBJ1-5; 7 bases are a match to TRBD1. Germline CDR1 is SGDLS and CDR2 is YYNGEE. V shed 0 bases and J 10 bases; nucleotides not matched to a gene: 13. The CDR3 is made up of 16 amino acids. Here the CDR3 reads CASSVVLGQPHGPQHF. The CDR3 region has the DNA TGTGCCAGCAGCGTAGTTTTGGGACAGCCTCACGGCCCCCAGCATTTT. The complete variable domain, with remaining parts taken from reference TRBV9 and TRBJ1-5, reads DSGVTQTPKHLITATGQRVTLRCSPRSGDLSVYWYQQSLDQGLQFLIQYYNGEERAKGNILERFSAQQFPDLHSELNLSSLELGDSALYFCASSVVLGQPHGPQHFGDGTRLSIL.

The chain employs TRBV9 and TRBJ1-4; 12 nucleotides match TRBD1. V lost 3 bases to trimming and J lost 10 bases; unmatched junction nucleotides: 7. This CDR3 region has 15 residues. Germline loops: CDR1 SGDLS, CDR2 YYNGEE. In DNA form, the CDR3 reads TGTGCCAGCAGCGCGGGACAGGGGGCAACGGGAAAACTGTTTTTT. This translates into CASSAGQGATGKLFF.

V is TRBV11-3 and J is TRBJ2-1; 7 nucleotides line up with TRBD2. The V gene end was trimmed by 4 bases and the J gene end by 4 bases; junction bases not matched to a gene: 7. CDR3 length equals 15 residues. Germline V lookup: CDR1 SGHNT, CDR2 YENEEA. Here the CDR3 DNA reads TGTGCCAGCAGCTCTGGGCCAGCGGGATACAATGAGCAGTTCTTC. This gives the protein CASSSGPAGYNEQFF.

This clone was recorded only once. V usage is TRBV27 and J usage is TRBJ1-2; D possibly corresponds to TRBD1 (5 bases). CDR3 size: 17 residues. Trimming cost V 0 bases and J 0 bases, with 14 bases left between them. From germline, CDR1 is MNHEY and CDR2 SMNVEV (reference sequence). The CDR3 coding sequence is TGTGCCAGCAGTTTATCCCTCGGGGGGAGGCCTAACTATGGCTACACCTTC. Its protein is CASSLSLGGRPNYGYTF.

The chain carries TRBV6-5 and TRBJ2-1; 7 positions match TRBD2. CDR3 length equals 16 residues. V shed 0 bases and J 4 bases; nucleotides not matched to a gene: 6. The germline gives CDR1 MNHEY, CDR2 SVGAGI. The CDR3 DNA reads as TGTGCCAGCAGTTACTCGAGCGCGGGAGTATACAATGAGCAGTTCTTC. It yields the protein CASSYSSAGVYNEQFF.

The CDR3 nucleotides read TGTGCCAGCAGCTTTGAACAGGGGCCCGCCTACGAGCAGTACTTC. As protein: CASSFEQGPAYEQYF. The chain employs TRBV11-1 and TRBJ2-7; 7 bases align to TRBD1. This CDR3 spans 15 amino acids. The trim removed 3 bases at V and 2 bases at J, leaving 7 bases unmatched. Per germline, CDR1 SGHAT and CDR2 FQDESV (reference sequence). The entire variable domain, with the rest obtained from reference TRBV11-1 and TRBJ2-7, is as follows: EAEVAQSPRYKITEKSQAVAFWCDPISGHATLYWYRQILGQGPELLVQFQDESVVDDSQLPKDRFSAERLKGVDSTLKIQPAELGDSAMYLCASSFEQGPAYEQYFGPGTRLTVT.

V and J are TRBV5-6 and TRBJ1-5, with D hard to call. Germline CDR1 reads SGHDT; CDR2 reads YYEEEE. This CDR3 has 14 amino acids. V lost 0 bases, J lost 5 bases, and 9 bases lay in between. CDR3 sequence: CASSLAGKDQPQHF. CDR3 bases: TGTGCCAGCAGCTTGGCCGGGAAGGATCAGCCCCAGCATTTT.

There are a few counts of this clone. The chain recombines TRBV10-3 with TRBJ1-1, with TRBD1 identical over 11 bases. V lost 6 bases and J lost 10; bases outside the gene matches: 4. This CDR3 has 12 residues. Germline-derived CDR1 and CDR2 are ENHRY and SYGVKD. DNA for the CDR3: TGTGCCATCAGCGGACAGGGGGCGAGAGCTTTCTTT. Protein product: CAISGQGARAFF.

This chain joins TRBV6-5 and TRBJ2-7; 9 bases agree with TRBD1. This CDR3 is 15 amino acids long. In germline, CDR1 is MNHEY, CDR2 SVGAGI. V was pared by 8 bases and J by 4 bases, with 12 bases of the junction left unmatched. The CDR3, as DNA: TGTGCCAGCGGGATACCGGGACAGGGTCAGTACGAGCAGTACTTC. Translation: CASGIPGQGQYEQYF.

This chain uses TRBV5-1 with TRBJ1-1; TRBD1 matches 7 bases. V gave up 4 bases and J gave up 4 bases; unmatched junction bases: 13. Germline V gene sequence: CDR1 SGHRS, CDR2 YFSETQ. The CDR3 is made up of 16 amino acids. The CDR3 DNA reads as TGCGCCAGCAGCGGTACCGGACAGGCGCGAGGCACTGAAGCTTTCTTT. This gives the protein CASSGTGQARGTEAFF.

CDR3 sequence (DNA): TGTGCCAGCAGAAAGACAGGGAAATACGAGCAGTACTTC. Residues: CASRKTGKYEQYF. V usage is TRBV27 and J usage is TRBJ2-7; TRBD1 aligns across 7 bases. The germline gives CDR1 MNHEY, CDR2 SMNVEV (reference sequence). CDR3 length equals 13 residues. The V and J ends lost 6 bases and 4 bases, in that order; junction bases with no gene match: 6.

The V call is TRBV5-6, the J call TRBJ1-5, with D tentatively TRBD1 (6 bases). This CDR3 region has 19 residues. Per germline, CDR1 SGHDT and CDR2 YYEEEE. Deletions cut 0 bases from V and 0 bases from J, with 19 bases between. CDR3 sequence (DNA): TGTGCCAGCAGCTTGGTGGGGGGGGCCAGAGGTTATAGCAATCAGCCCCAGCATTTT. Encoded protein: CASSLVGGARGYSNQPQHF.

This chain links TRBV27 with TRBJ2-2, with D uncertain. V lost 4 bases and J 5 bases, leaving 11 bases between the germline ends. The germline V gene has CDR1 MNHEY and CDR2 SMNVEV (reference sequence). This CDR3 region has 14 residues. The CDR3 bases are TGTGCCAGCAGTTATGAGGCCCGAACCGGGGAGCTGTTTTTT. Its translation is CASSYEARTGELFF.

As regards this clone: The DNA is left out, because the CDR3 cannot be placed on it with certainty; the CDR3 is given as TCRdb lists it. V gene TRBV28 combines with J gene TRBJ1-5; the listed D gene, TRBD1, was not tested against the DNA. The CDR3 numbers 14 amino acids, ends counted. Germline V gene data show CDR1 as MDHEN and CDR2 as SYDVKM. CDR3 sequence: CASILGQDNQPQHF.

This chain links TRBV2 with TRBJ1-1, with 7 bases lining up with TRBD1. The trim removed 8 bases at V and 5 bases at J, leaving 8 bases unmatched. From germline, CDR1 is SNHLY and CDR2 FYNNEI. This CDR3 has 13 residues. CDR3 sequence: CASARGGQTEAFF. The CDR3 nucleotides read TGTGCCAGCGCCAGAGGGGGCCAGACTGAAGCTTTCTTT.

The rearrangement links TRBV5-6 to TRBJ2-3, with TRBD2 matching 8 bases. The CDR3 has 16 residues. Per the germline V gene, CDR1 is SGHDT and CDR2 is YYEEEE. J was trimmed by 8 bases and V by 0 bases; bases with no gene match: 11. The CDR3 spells CASSLGTSGYLATQYF. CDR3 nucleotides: TGTGCCAGCAGCTTGGGTACTAGCGGCTATCTTGCTACGCAGTATTTT.

Here the CDR3 reads CASSLQGVVLTGELFF. CDR3 DNA: TGTGCCAGCAGTTTGCAGGGGGTGGTTCTAACCGGGGAGCTGTTTTTT. The rearrangement links TRBV28 to TRBJ2-2; 7 nucleotides match TRBD1. The V and J ends lost 3 bases and 5 bases, in that order; junction bases with no gene match: 9. This CDR3 is 16 amino acids long. Germline CDR1 is MDHEN and CDR2 is SYDVKM.

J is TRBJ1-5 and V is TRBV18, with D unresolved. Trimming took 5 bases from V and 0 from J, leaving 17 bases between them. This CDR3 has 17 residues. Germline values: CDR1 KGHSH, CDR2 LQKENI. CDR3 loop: CASSSGWSSYSNQPQHF. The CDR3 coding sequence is TGTGCCAGCTCATCTGGATGGAGTTCTTATAGCAATCAGCCCCAGCATTTT.